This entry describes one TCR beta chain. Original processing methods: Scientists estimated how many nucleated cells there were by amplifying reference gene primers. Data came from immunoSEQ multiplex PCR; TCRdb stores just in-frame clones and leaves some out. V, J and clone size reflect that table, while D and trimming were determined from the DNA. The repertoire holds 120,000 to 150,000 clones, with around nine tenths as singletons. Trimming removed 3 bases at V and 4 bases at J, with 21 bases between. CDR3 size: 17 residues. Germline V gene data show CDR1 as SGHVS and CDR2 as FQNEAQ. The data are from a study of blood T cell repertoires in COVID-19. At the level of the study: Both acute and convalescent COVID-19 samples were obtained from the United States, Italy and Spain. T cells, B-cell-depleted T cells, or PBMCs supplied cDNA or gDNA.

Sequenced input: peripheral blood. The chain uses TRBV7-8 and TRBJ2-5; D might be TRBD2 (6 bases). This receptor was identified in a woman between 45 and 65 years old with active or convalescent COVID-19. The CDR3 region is CASSLSLVSGLRETQYF. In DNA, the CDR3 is TGTGCCAGCAGCTTGTCTCTAGTCTCGGGACTTCGAGAGACCCAGTACTTC.